The 25 T cell receptor beta chains below were found in one sample sequenced in a study of molecular identifiers for immune sequencing clone quantification (dated by TCRdb to between 2017 and 2018). Libraries were prepared through PCR. The reads were generated on a NextSeq 500. TCRdb trimmed the raw reads at Q25, called clones with MiXCR and kept productive beta chains. All rows with the same CDR3 protein become a single entry with the most common DNA and genes. In this sample the table shows under 350,000 distinct CDR3 sequences, 24% of which occur a single time. The ten top clones hold roughly 0.7% of the sample. Sequencing input: naive CD8+ T cells from blood, with Jurkat cell RNA spiked in. The label giving this sample's cell subset or site can be read as: FACS-sorted CD8+CD4-CCR7+CD45RA+ naive T cells. The receptors were gathered from a human donor in good health. Some libraries in this study had Jurkat cell RNA spiked in.

This clonotype came up many times. V is TRBV5-1 and J is TRBJ2-5; 11 bases line up with TRBD2. The junction had 6 bases not matched to a gene; V was cut back by 1 base and J by 4 bases. CDR1 and CDR2 (germline): SGHRS, YFSETQ. The CDR3 spans 16 residues. The CDR3 is CASSLRALAGGETQYF. The CDR3 bases are TGCGCCAGCAGCTTGAGAGCCCTAGCGGGGGGAGAGACCCAGTACTTC. The variable domain in full, with the rest retrieved from reference TRBV5-1 and TRBJ2-5, is KAGVTQTPRYLIKTRGQQVTLSCSPISGHRSVSWYQQTPGQGLQFLFEYFSETQRNKGNFPGRFSGRQFSNSRSEMNVSTLELGDSALYLCASSLRALAGGETQYFGPGTRLLVL.

The sample holds many counts of this clonotype. The chain recombines TRBV13 with TRBJ2-2, with D hard to call. This CDR3 region has 14 residues. Germline loops: CDR1 PRHDT, CDR2 FYEKMQ (reference sequence). V was cut by 6 bases and J by 1 base, with 9 bases left in between. This CDR3 reads CASRIGVNTGELFF. The CDR3 nucleotides read TGTGCCAGCAGAATCGGAGTGAACACCGGGGAGCTGTTTTTT.

In DNA form, the CDR3 reads TGTGCCCGCCGCGAGGGGGGGCTAGCGGGGGCCGAGCAGTACTTC. Its protein is CARREGGLAGAEQYF. This chain uses TRBV9 with TRBJ2-7; TRBD2 agrees at 10 bases. The CDR3 has 15 amino acids. V lost 10 bases to trimming and J lost 6 bases; unmatched junction nucleotides: 16. Germline loops: CDR1 SGDLS, CDR2 YYNGEE.

This chain joins TRBV20-1 and TRBJ2-1; D is perhaps TRBD2 (5 bases). The CDR3 length is 13 residues. Germline lookup yields CDR1 DFQATT and CDR2 SNEGSKA (reference sequence). The V end lost 4 bases, the J end lost 4 bases, and 11 bases lay between the germline ends. The CDR3 here is CSAIGLHYNEQFF. CDR3 sequence (DNA): TGCAGTGCTATCGGACTTCATTACAATGAGCAGTTCTTC.

This clonotype has ten or more counts. The V gene is TRBV7-2, the J gene TRBJ2-5; 15 bases align to TRBD2. CDR1 SGHTA and CDR2 FQGNSA come from the germline V gene. This CDR3 spans 15 amino acids. V trimming: 2 bases; J trimming: 13 bases; junction bases outside the gene matches: 8. For the CDR3, the DNA is TGTGCCAGCAGCTTACCGGGACTAGCGGGGGGCCGCTCGTACTTC. This translates into CASSLPGLAGGRSYF. Full variable domain (rest looked up from reference TRBV7-2 and TRBJ2-5): GAGVSQSPSNKVTEKGKDVELRCDPISGHTALYWYRQSLGQGLEFLIYFQGNSAPDKSGLPSDRFSAERTGGSVSTLTIQRTQQEDSAVYLCASSLPGLAGGRSYFGPGTRLLVL.

For this clonotype: One end of the junction varies from germline; a read error may be responsible. The J gene is TRBJ2-7, the V gene TRBV29-1; D gene ambiguous. The CDR3 runs 12 residues. The V gene's germline CDR1 is SQVTM and CDR2 ANQGSEA. The CDR3 loop reads CSVSANEYEQCF. The DNA for the CDR3 is TGCAGCGTTTCGGCCAACGAATACGAGCAGTGCTTC.

The table lists this clonotype with many counts. The chain is built from TRBV20-1 and TRBJ2-7, with TRBD2 matching over 9 bases. CDR3 length equals 13 residues. V dropped 6 bases and J dropped 7; count of bases not matched to a gene: 10. CDR1 is DFQATT, CDR2 SNEGSKA, per germline (reference sequence). The CDR3 bases are TGCAGTGCCGGGCCACTAGCGGGTCGGGAGCAGTACTTC. Its translation: CSAGPLAGREQYF.

This clonotype was detected many times. The chain carries TRBV9 and TRBJ1-2; 10 bases align to TRBD1. CDR1 and CDR2 (germline): SGDLS, YYNGEE. Trimming cost V 0 bases and J 8 bases; bases outside gene matches: 4. This CDR3 comprises 14 residues. Written as DNA, the CDR3 is TGTGCCAGCAGCGTAGGGGACAGGGGCGTGGGCTACACCTTC. Amino acid sequence: CASSVGDRGVGYTF.

This clonotype was seen a few times. The gene calls are TRBV2 and TRBJ2-3; TRBD2 matches at 7 bases. J gave up 2 bases and V 3 bases, and 5 bases lay outside the gene matches. CDR1 and CDR2 (germline): SNHLY, FYNNEI. The CDR3 totals 15 residues. DNA of the CDR3: TGTGCCAGCAGTGATGGGGAGGGTTCCACAGATACGCAGTATTTT. Translating it yields CASSDGEGSTDTQYF. Together with reference TRBV2 and TRBJ2-3, the CDR3 gives the full variable domain: EPEVTQTPSHQVTQMGQEVILRCVPISNHLYFYWYRQILGQKVEFLVSFYNNEISEKSEIFDDQFSVERPDGSNFTLKIRSTKLEDSAMYFCASSDGEGSTDTQYFGPGTRLTVL.

This clonotype was seen a handful of times. V gene TRBV28 combines with J gene TRBJ2-3; TRBD2 aligns across 8 bases. Germline CDR1 MDHEN, CDR2 SYDVKM. V shed 6 bases and J 4 bases; nucleotides not matched to a gene: 12. The length of the CDR3 is 16 residues. This CDR3 reads CASSLRGGGTPDTQYF. The CDR3 nucleotides read TGTGCCAGCAGCCTTCGGGGGGGGGGAACCCCAGATACGCAGTATTTT.

A remark on this clonotype: One junction end does not reproduce the germline sequence, and a read error may be involved. The chain is built from TRBV20-1 and TRBJ2-3; a possible D gene is TRBD2 (6 bases). Germline loops: CDR1 DFQATT, CDR2 SNEGSKA (reference sequence). CDR3 length: 13 amino acids. CDR3 nucleotides: TGCAGTGCTAGACCGGACTACACAGGTACGCAGTATTTT. It specifies CSARPDYTGTQYF.

The chain has TRBV20-1 and TRBJ1-5; TRBD1 matches 8 bases. CDR1 and CDR2 (germline): DFQATT, SNEGSKA (reference sequence). V trimming: 4 bases; J trimming: 6 bases; junction bases outside the gene matches: 8. The CDR3 has 14 amino acids. The CDR3 here is CSATWDRYSQPQHF. CDR3 sequence (DNA): TGCAGTGCTACTTGGGACAGGTATAGTCAGCCCCAGCATTTT.

A remark on this clonotype: A read error is possible here, since a much larger clone lies one base away. V gene TRBV30 combines with J gene TRBJ2-7; maybe TRBD1 (5 bases). The CDR3 sequence is 14 residues long. The germline gives CDR1 GTSNPN, CDR2 SVGIG (reference sequence). Trimming pared 4 bases from V and 7 bases from J, leaving 20 bases between. This chain's CDR3 is CAWNLGRPKGEQYF. CDR3 bases: TGTGCCTGGAATCTAGGTAGACCCAAGGGGGAGCAGTACTTC.

As to this clonotype: A read error may be the cause here, since a much bigger clone is one base away. The V gene is TRBV5-1, the J gene TRBJ2-7; TRBD1 agrees at 8 bases. The CDR3 extends over 16 amino acids. Germline V gene sequence: CDR1 SGHRS, CDR2 YFSETQ. V lost 4 bases to trimming and J lost 6 bases; unmatched junction nucleotides: 15. CDR3: CASSPETGAYRSEQYF. The CDR3 region has the DNA TGCGCCAGCAGCCCGGAGACAGGGGCCTACCGGAGCGAGCAGTACTTC.

This clonotype was observed at least ten times. V is TRBV7-6 and J is TRBJ1-1; no definite D call. CDR3 length: 12 amino acids. V was shortened by 5 bases and J by 5 bases, with 9 bases between the two germline ends. Germline-derived CDR1 and CDR2 are SGHVS and FNYEAQ. The chain's CDR3 is CASSPLVTEAFF. The CDR3 nucleotides are TGTGCCAGCAGCCCGCTCGTAACTGAAGCTTTCTTT. Combining the CDR3 with reference TRBV7-6 and TRBJ1-1 gives the whole variable domain GAGVSQSPRYKVTKRGQDVALRCDPISGHVSLYWYRQALGQGPEFLTYFNYEAQQDKSGLPNDRFSAERPEGSISTLTIQRTEQRDSAMYRCASSPLVTEAFFGQGTRLTVV.

CDR3 in DNA: TGTGCCACCAAAGGAGGCTATGACGGGAGGGCCAGGTTCTTC. Translation: CATKGGYDGRARFF. This rearrangement joins TRBV15 to TRBJ2-1; 8 positions match TRBD2. This CDR3 is built from 14 residues. V dropped 7 bases and J dropped 15; count of bases not matched to a gene: 17. Germline CDR1 LNHNV, CDR2 YYDKDF (reference sequence). Full variable domain (outside the CDR3, taken from reference TRBV15 and TRBJ2-1): DAMVIQNPRYQVTQFGKPVTLSCSQTLNHNVMYWYQQKSSQAPKLLFHYYDKDFNNEADTPDNFQSRRPNTSFCFLDIRSPGLGDTAMYLCATKGGYDGRARFFGPGTRLTVL.

This clonotype was observed many times. The rearrangement uses TRBV13 and TRBJ1-5; D possibly corresponds to TRBD1 (6 bases). This CDR3 contains 15 residues. Between the trimmed V and J ends, which lost 0 bases and 1 base, there was a span of 7 bases. The germline V gene encodes CDR1 PRHDT and CDR2 FYEKMQ (reference sequence). The CDR3 spells CASSLGTGSNQPQHF. The CDR3, as DNA: TGTGCCAGCAGCTTAGGCACAGGGAGCAATCAGCCCCAGCATTTT.

Only one count was recorded for this clonotype. One junction end does not reproduce the germline sequence, and a read error may be involved. The rearrangement joins TRBV6-2 or TRBV6-3 to TRBJ2-7, with D perhaps being TRBD1 or TRBD2 (5 bases each). The CDR3 is 14 amino acids. Germline V gives CDR1 MNHEY, CDR2 SVGEGT. This CDR3 reads CASKRSGQNYKQYF. The CDR3 bases are TGTGCCAGCAAGCGGAGCGGACAAAACTACAAGCAGTACTTC.

This clonotype was seen ten or more times. The rearrangement uses TRBV5-4 and TRBJ1-2, with 9 bases fitting TRBD1. Germline CDR1 SGHNT, CDR2 YYREEE (reference sequence). The CDR3 extends over 15 amino acids. J gave up 3 bases and V 4 bases, and 7 bases lay outside the gene matches. Written as DNA, the CDR3 is TGTGCCAGCAGCCAAAGTACAGGGGGCGACTATGGCTACACCTTC. It is translated as CASSQSTGGDYGYTF. Drawing the rest from reference TRBV5-4 and TRBJ1-2, the complete variable domain is ETGVTQSPTHLIKTRGQQVTLRCSSQSGHNTVSWYQQALGQGPQFIFQYYREEENGRGNFPPRFSGLQFPNYSSELNVNALELDDSALYLCASSQSTGGDYGYTFGSGTRLTVV.

This clonotype came up many times. The rearrangement links TRBV12-3 or TRBV12-4 to TRBJ1-1, with D unclear. The CDR3 consists of 16 residues. V gave up 0 bases and J gave up 3 bases, with 14 bases separating them. The DNA of the CDR3 is TGTGCCAGCAGTTTAGCTGCCCCCTTCCCGGACACTGAAGCTTTCTTT. Translated: CASSLAAPFPDTEAFF.

V and J are TRBV30 and TRBJ2-7; tentative D call: TRBD2 (6 bases). The germline CDR1 and CDR2 sequences are GTSNPN and SVGIG (reference sequence). There are 13 residues in the CDR3. V was shortened by 0 bases and J by 3 bases, with 9 bases between the two germline ends. For the CDR3, the DNA is TGTGCCTGGAGTGTGGCGGAGGGCTACGAGCAGTACTTC. This sequence encodes CAWSVAEGYEQYF.

Regarding this clonotype: This may be a read error: a much more frequent sequence differs by one nucleotide. The chain links TRBV15 to TRBJ2-5; 8 positions match TRBD2. The CDR3 sequence is 15 residues long. Trimming removed 5 bases from V and 1 base from J; junction bases left unmatched: 6. The V gene's germline CDR1 is LNHNV and CDR2 YYDKDF (reference sequence). The chain's CDR3 is CATSLRLAGQETQYF. CDR3 in DNA: TGTGCCACCAGCCTTCGGCTAGCGGGCCAAGAGACCCAGTACTTC.

This clonotype was seen at least ten times. This rearrangement joins TRBV6-5 to TRBJ1-1; D is unresolved. The CDR3 sequence is 16 residues long. Between the trimmed V and J ends, which lost 4 bases and 5 bases, there was a span of 20 bases. Germline V gene data show CDR1 as MNHEY and CDR2 as SVGAGI. CDR3: CASSLGISELWTEAFF. The CDR3 region has the DNA TGTGCCAGCAGTTTGGGAATATCCGAGCTCTGGACTGAAGCTTTCTTT.

This clonotype was seen once. This could be a read error, since a much larger clone is one nucleotide away. The CDR3 coding sequence is TGTGCCACCGGACAGTCCTACAATGAGCAGTTCTTC. It translates to CATGQSYNEQFF. The V call is TRBV24-1, the J call TRBJ2-1, with a tentative D call TRBD1 (6 bases). Germline V CDR1 and CDR2: KGHDR, SFDVKD. The CDR3 runs to 12 residues. V lost 9 bases and J 1 base, leaving 6 bases between the germline ends.

The sample holds a few counts of this clonotype. Here the CDR3 DNA reads TGTGCCAGCAGCCTCTCTAGCGGGATGTACGAGCAGTACTTC. This gives the protein CASSLSSGMYEQYF. The V call is TRBV7-3, the J call TRBJ2-7; 9 bases fit TRBD2. The V segment lost 5 bases and the J segment 4 bases; nucleotides outside the gene matches: 6. The CDR3 covers 14 residues. CDR1 SGHTA and CDR2 FQGTGA come from the germline V gene.